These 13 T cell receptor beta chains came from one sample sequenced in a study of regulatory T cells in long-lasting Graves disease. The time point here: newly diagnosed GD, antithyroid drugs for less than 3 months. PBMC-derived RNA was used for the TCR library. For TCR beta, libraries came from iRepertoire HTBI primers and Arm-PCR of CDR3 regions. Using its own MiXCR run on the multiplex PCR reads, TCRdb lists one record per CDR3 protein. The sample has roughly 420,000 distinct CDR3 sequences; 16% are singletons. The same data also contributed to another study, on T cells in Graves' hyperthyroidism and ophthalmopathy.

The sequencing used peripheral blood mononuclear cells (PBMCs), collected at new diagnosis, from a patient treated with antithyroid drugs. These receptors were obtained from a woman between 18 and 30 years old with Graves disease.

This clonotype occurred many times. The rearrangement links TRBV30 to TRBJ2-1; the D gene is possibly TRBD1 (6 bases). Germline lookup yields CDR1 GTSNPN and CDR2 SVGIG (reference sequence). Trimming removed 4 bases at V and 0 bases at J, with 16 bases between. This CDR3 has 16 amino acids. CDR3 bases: TGTGCCTGGACAAGTTCAGGGGCTAGCTCCTACAATGAGCAGTTCTTC. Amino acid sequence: CAWTSSGASSYNEQFF.

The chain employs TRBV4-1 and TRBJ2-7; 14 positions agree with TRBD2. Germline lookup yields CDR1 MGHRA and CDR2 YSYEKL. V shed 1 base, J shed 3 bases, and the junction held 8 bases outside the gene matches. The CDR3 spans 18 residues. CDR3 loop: CASSQGLAGGTQNYEQYF. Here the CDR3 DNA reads TGCGCCAGCAGCCAAGGACTAGCGGGAGGGACACAAAACTACGAGCAGTACTTC.

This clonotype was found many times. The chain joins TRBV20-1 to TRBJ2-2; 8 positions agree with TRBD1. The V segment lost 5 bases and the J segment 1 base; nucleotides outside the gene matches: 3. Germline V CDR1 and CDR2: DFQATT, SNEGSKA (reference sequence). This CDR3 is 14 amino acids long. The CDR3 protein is CSAAGTGNTGELFF. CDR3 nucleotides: TGCAGTGCTGCCGGGACAGGGAACACCGGGGAGCTGTTTTTT.

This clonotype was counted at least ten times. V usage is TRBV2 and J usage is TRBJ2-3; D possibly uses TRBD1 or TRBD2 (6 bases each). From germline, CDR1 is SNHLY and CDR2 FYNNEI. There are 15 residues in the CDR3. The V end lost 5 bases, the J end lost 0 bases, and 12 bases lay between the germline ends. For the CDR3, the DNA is TGTGCCAGCAGTTTAACGGGGGCTAGCACAGATACGCAGTATTTT. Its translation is CASSLTGASTDTQYF.

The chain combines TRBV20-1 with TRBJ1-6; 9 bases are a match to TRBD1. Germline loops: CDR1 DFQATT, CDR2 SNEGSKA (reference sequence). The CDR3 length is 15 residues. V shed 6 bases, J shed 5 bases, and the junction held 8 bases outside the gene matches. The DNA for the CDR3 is TGCAGTGCCCGGGGACAGGGATCGAATAATTCACCCCTCCACTTT. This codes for CSARGQGSNNSPLHF.

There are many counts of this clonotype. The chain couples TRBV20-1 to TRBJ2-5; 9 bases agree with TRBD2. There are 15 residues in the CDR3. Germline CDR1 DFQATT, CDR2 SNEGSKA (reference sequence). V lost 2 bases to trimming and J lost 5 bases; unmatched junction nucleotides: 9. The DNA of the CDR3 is TGCAGTGCTAGACGTCTAGCGGGAAGGACGGAGACCCAGTACTTC. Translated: CSARRLAGRTETQYF.

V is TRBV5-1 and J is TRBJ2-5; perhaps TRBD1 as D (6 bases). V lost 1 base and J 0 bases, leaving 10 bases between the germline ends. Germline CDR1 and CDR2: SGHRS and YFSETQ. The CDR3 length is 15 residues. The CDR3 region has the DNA TGCGCCAGCAGCTTGTTAGGGACATACCAAGAGACCCAGTACTTC. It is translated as CASSLLGTYQETQYF.

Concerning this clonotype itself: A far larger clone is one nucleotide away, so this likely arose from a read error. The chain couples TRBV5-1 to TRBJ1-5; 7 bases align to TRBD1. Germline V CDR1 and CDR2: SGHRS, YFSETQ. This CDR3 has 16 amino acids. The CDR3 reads CASSLFLGQSNQPQHF. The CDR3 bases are TGTGCCAGCAGCTTGTTCTTGGGACAGAGCAATCAGCCCCAGCATTTT.

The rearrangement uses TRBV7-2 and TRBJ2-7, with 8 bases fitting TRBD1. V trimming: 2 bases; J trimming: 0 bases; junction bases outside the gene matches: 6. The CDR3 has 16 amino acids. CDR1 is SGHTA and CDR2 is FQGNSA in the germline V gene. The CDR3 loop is CASSLQGAATSYEQYF. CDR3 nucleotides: TGTGCCAGCAGCTTACAGGGGGCCGCGACCTCCTACGAGCAGTACTTC.

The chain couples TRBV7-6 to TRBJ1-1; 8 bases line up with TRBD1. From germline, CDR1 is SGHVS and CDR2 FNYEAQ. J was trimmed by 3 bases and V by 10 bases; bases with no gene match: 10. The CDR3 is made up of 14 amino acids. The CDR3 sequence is CANTLMTGDTEAFF. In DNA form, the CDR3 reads TGTGCCAACACCTTGATGACAGGGGACACTGAAGCTTTCTTT.

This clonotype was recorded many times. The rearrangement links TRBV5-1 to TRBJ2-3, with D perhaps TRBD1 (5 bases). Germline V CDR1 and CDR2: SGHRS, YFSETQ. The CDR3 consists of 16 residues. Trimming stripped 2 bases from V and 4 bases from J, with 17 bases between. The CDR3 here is CASSLTPSQGPDTQYF. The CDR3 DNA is TGCGCCAGCAGCTTAACCCCCTCGCAGGGTCCAGATACGCAGTATTTT.

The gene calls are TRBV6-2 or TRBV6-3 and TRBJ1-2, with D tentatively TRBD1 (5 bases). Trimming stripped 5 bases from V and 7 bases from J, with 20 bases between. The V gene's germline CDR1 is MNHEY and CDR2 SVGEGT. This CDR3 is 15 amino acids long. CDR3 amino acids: CASSVQLQVSSGYTF. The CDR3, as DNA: TGTGCCAGCAGTGTACAACTACAGGTATCGTCTGGCTACACCTTC.

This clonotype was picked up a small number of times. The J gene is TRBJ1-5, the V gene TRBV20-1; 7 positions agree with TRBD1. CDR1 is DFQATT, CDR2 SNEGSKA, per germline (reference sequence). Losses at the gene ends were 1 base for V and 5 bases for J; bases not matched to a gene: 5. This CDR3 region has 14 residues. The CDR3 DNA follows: TGCAGTGCTAGAGTTGGACAGGTCGATCAGCCCCAGCATTTT. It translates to CSARVGQVDQPQHF.